The 14 T cell receptor beta chains given below trace back to one sample, sequenced in a study of blood T cell repertoires in COVID-19. Sequencing used immunoSEQ multiplex PCR; TCRdb keeps in-frame clones, though not all of them. This sample carries about 190,000 clones, around 86% of them seen once, and the ten largest clones take around 6.6%. The sample consisted of peripheral blood. These receptors were collected from a man between 35 and 55 years old with acute or convalescent COVID-19.

This chain's CDR3 is CASSLASRADGYTF. The DNA of the CDR3 is TGCGCCAGCAGCTTGGCCTCGAGGGCGGATGGCTACACCTTC. The rearrangement links TRBV5-1 to TRBJ1-2; D ambiguous. V was shortened by 0 bases and J by 6 bases, with 12 bases between the two germline ends. CDR3 length: 14 amino acids. Germline-derived CDR1 and CDR2 are SGHRS and YFSETQ.

The chain carries TRBV30 and TRBJ1-4, with D unresolved. The CDR3 is 15 amino acids. Germline loops: CDR1 GTSNPN, CDR2 SVGIG (reference sequence). Trimming took 4 bases from V and 3 from J, leaving 15 bases between them. The CDR3 bases are TGTGCCTGGATGGCCCCAGGACTCTCTAATGAAAAACTGTTTTTT. Its protein product is CAWMAPGLSNEKLFF.

The V and J genes are TRBV19 and TRBJ1-5; 8 nucleotides line up with TRBD1. Per germline, CDR1 LNHDA and CDR2 SQIVND (reference sequence). V lost 3 bases to trimming and J lost 7 bases; unmatched junction nucleotides: 11. This CDR3 is built from 16 residues. The CDR3 DNA reads TGTGCCAGTAGTATGGGCAGGGGGCGCATCAGCCAGCCCCAGCATTTT. It yields the protein CASSMGRGRISQPQHF.

The chain combines TRBV5-5 with TRBJ1-2; maybe TRBD1 (6 bases). Trimming stripped 2 bases from V and 6 bases from J, with 11 bases between. The CDR3 consists of 13 residues. Germline CDR1 reads SGHKS; CDR2 reads YYEKEE (reference sequence). The CDR3 spells CASSFRDIHGYTF. CDR3 DNA: TGTGCCAGCAGCTTCCGGGACATCCATGGCTACACCTTC. The full variable domain, with the rest looked up from reference TRBV5-5 and TRBJ1-2, is DAGVTQSPTHLIKTRGQQVTLRCSPISGHKSVSWYQQVLGQGPQFIFQYYEKEERGRGNFPDRFSARQFPNYSSELNVNALLLGDSALYLCASSFRDIHGYTFGSGTRLTVV.

V gene TRBV5-6 combines with J gene TRBJ2-2, with 7 bases aligning to TRBD1. The CDR3 runs 16 residues. Germline V gene sequence: CDR1 SGHDT, CDR2 YYEEEE. With 0 bases clipped from V and 5 bases from J, the junction kept 7 bases outside the gene matches. The CDR3 region is CASSLEGGPLTGELFF. As DNA, the CDR3 is TGTGCCAGCAGCTTGGAAGGGGGCCCATTAACCGGGGAGCTGTTTTTT.

The CDR3 region has the DNA TGTGCCAGCAGTCAACTAGCGAGCGGAGGAGATACGCAGTATTTT. It translates to CASSQLASGGDTQYF. J is TRBJ2-3 and V is TRBV6-5; 7 positions match TRBD2. V shed 5 bases and J 5 bases; nucleotides not matched to a gene: 10. This CDR3 spans 15 amino acids. Germline V CDR1 and CDR2: MNHEY, SVGAGI.

V usage is TRBV7-8 and J usage is TRBJ2-6; 7 nucleotides align to TRBD1. After removal of 5 bases from V and 0 bases from J, the junction contained 4 bases not matched to a gene. This CDR3 is built from 16 residues. Germline CDR1 SGHVS, CDR2 FQNEAQ. The CDR3 reads CASSRTGVSGANVLTF. DNA for the CDR3: TGTGCCAGCAGCAGAACAGGGGTCTCTGGGGCCAACGTCCTGACTTTC. The full variable domain, in which reference TRBV7-8 and TRBJ2-6 provide the parts outside the CDR3, is GAGVSQSPRYKVAKRGQDVALRCDPISGHVSLFWYQQALGQGPEFLTYFQNEAQLDKSGLPSDRFFAERPEGSVSTLKIQRTQQEDSAVYLCASSRTGVSGANVLTFGAGSRLTVL.

CDR3 DNA sequence: TGTGCCATCAGTGTCGGGGGAGGGGGCTCTGGGGCCAACGTCCTGACTTTC. Its translation is CAISVGGGGSGANVLTF. The chain couples TRBV10-3 to TRBJ2-6; perhaps TRBD2 as D (7 bases). From germline, CDR1 is ENHRY and CDR2 SYGVKD. V lost 4 bases to trimming and J lost 0 bases, with 13 bases between them. This CDR3 has 17 amino acids.

The gene calls are TRBV18 and TRBJ2-3; 10 bases fit TRBD2. The CDR3 loop spans 17 amino acids. V lost 2 bases to trimming and J lost 4 bases; unmatched junction nucleotides: 9. Per germline, CDR1 KGHSH and CDR2 LQKENI. The CDR3 DNA reads as TGTGCCAGCTCACCAATCTCTAGCGGGGGAGGATCAGATACGCAGTATTTT. It specifies CASSPISSGGGSDTQYF.

This chain connects TRBV7-8 to TRBJ1-2; 7 positions agree with TRBD1. Trimming took 5 bases from V and 0 from J; bases not matched to a gene: 6. Looked up from germline, CDR1 is SGHVS and CDR2 is FQNEAQ. The CDR3 runs 15 residues. CDR3 region: CASSPGTVSNYGYTF. The CDR3 nucleotides are TGTGCCAGCAGCCCCGGGACAGTTTCTAACTATGGCTACACCTTC. Full variable domain (missing parts from reference TRBV7-8 and TRBJ1-2): GAGVSQSPRYKVAKRGQDVALRCDPISGHVSLFWYQQALGQGPEFLTYFQNEAQLDKSGLPSDRFFAERPEGSVSTLKIQRTQQEDSAVYLCASSPGTVSNYGYTFGSGTRLTVV.

V usage is TRBV10-2 and J usage is TRBJ1-2; 10 bases agree with TRBD1. J was trimmed by 6 bases and V by 6 bases; bases with no gene match: 7. The length of the CDR3 is 14 residues. Germline loops: CDR1 WSHSY, CDR2 SAAADI. CDR3 in amino acids: CASSQDRGLNGYTF. Written as DNA, the CDR3 is TGCGCCAGCAGCCAAGACAGGGGGCTAAATGGCTACACCTTC.

V is TRBV7-9 and J is TRBJ2-5; 8 nucleotides align to TRBD1. V lost 2 bases, J lost 1 base, and 3 bases stayed unmatched. CDR1 and CDR2 from the germline V gene are SEHNR and FQNEAQ (reference sequence). CDR3 length: 15 residues. The CDR3 DNA reads as TGTGCCAGCAGCTTAACTACAGGGGGCCAAGAGACCCAGTACTTC. Translation: CASSLTTGGQETQYF.

This clone came up once. The CDR3 DNA sequence: TGTGCCTTGCGGGGGGGGGATACGCAGTATTTT. Its translation is CALRGGDTQYF. This chain joins TRBV30 and TRBJ2-3, with 9 positions matching TRBD2. The germline CDR1 and CDR2 sequences are GTSNPN and SVGIG (reference sequence). V lost 7 bases, J lost 6 bases, and 2 bases stayed unmatched. CDR3 size: 11 residues.

The CDR3 sequence is CAWSINPGQGIEAFF. In DNA, the CDR3 is TGTGCCTGGAGTATTAATCCGGGACAGGGAATTGAAGCTTTCTTT. The chain carries TRBV30 and TRBJ1-1, with 9 bases that match TRBD1. Germline trimming cut 2 bases from V and 7 bases from J; bases unmatched to any gene: 11. This CDR3 contains 15 residues. The germline V gene encodes CDR1 GTSNPN and CDR2 SVGIG (reference sequence).